The sequence of this T cell receptor beta chain was determined in a study of cytomegalovirus exposure and HLA in healthy donors. General study findings and limits: With later analysis, a missense DCLRE1C variant became linked to TCR beta V- and J-gene trimming.

The PCR employed 60 Vbeta primers together with 13 Jbeta primers. The method was immunoSEQ multiplex PCR; TCRdb's version includes in-frame clones alone and lacks a portion of them. Among 90,000 to 95,000 clones, around 80% were seen once, and the ten largest hold 0.57%. The CDR3 totals 13 residues. V dropped 1 base and J dropped 4 bases, with 8 bases sitting between them. Germline-derived CDR1 and CDR2 are SGHNT and YYREEE (reference sequence). With regard to this clone: No antigen is known for it.

This chain connects TRBV5-4 to TRBJ1-1, with D perhaps TRBD1 (6 bases). The clonotype comes from a man aged 25-40 years in good health and CMV-seronegative. Sequencing was carried out using PBMCs. The CDR3 sequence is CASSLQGTTEAFF. The CDR3 DNA sequence: TGTGCCAGCAGCTTGCAGGGGACCACTGAAGCTTTCTTT.